The 13 T cell receptor beta chains below come from one sample, sequenced in a study of radiation and T cells in renal cell carcinoma. Sequencing was performed with immunoSEQ multiplex PCR; in TCRdb, only in-frame clones are kept and a portion is missing. Altogether some 14,000 clones are present, over 50% being singletons, with the ten largest covering approximately 10%. Documented treatment: treatment-naive control, cytoreductive nephrectomy. Here the sequenced sample was tumor tissue, taken from a patient whose treatment was nephrectomy without radiotherapy. These receptors all stem from a man in his fifties or sixties with renal cell carcinoma.

The chain is built from TRBV19 and TRBJ1-6; D unclear. Germline V lookup: CDR1 LNHDA, CDR2 SQIVND (reference sequence). This CDR3 has 14 residues. V was cut by 7 bases and J by 3 bases, with 10 bases left in between. CDR3 coding DNA: TGTGCCAGTAAGCGAGAGAGCTATAATTCACCCCTCCACTTT. This encodes CASKRESYNSPLHF.

This sequence joins TRBV10-2 and TRBJ2-1, with D possibly being TRBD2 (6 bases). With 2 bases removed from V and 5 bases from J, the gap between germline ends came to 13 bases. The CDR3 extends over 15 amino acids. Germline values: CDR1 WSHSY, CDR2 SAAADI. In DNA, the CDR3 is TGCGCCAGCAGTGAGAGGAGGGGCGGAGACAATGAGCAGTTCTTC. Its protein is CASSERRGGDNEQFF.

The chain carries TRBV11-2 and TRBJ2-1; unclear D gene. V shed 1 base and J shed 8 bases, with 3 bases lying between them. The CDR3 runs 11 residues. The germline V gene has CDR1 SGHAT and CDR2 FQNNGV. As DNA, the CDR3 is TGTGCCAGCAGCTTAGTTGATGAGCAGTTCTTC. It encodes CASSLVDEQFF.

This clone was counted once. This chain connects TRBV5-4 to TRBJ2-1, with 9 bases identical to TRBD2. This CDR3 has 16 residues. V gave up 1 base and J gave up 9 bases; unmatched junction bases: 11. Germline values: CDR1 SGHNT, CDR2 YYREEE (reference sequence). For the CDR3, the DNA is TGTGCCAGCAGCTTGCAGGGCGGGAGGGTAAACGGTGAGCAGTTCTTC. Translated, it gives CASSLQGGRVNGEQFF.

This rearrangement joins TRBV2 to TRBJ2-5, with TRBD1 matching 10 bases. The closer fit of TRBJ2-7 to the DNA end suggests the J call may be wrong. The CDR3 sequence is 13 residues long. From germline, CDR1 is SNHLY and CDR2 FYNNEI. This CDR3 reads CASKDRGLGEQYF. The CDR3 coding sequence is TGTGCCAGCAAGGACAGGGGGTTGGGCGAGCAGTACTTC.

CDR3 sequence (DNA): TGTGCCAGCAGGGAGAGGACTAGCGGGGGTATTCTGGGGGATAGAGAGACCCAGTACTTC. It specifies CASRERTSGGILGDRETQYF. The genes are TRBV2 and TRBJ2-5; 13 positions agree with TRBD2. The CDR3 has 20 amino acids. The germline V gene encodes CDR1 SNHLY and CDR2 FYNNEI. J lost 4 bases, V lost 6 bases, and 20 bases had no gene match.

The rearrangement joins TRBV4-3 to TRBJ1-5; TRBD1 might be the D (6 bases). The CDR3 has 19 amino acids. Trimming stripped 0 bases from V and 3 bases from J, with 21 bases between. Per the germline V gene, CDR1 is LGHNA and CDR2 is YSLEER. The CDR3 coding sequence is TGCGCCAGCAGCCAAGACCTGAAACCAGGGGACGTTAACAATCAGCCCCAGCATTTT. Its translation is CASSQDLKPGDVNNQPQHF.

This clone has a single count. The chain is built from TRBV9 and TRBJ2-3, with 8 bases lining up with TRBD1. The CDR3 totals 15 residues. Trimming cost V 0 bases and J 1 base; bases outside gene matches: 1. The germline V gene has CDR1 SGDLS and CDR2 YYNGEE. CDR3 residues: CASSVDRGGTDTQYF. CDR3 coding DNA: TGTGCCAGCAGCGTAGACAGGGGGGGCACAGATACGCAGTATTTT.

The chain joins TRBV29-1 to TRBJ2-1; D might be TRBD2 (6 bases). This CDR3 is 15 amino acids long. The V gene lost 1 base and the J gene lost 2 bases, with 12 bases spanning the gap. Germline V gene lookup returns CDR1 SQVTM and CDR2 ANQGSEA. This CDR3 is CSVEGGGVAYNEQFF. CDR3 nucleotide sequence: TGCAGCGTTGAAGGCGGAGGGGTGGCCTACAATGAGCAGTTCTTC.

This clone was observed a single time. Other DNA sequences of this sample code for an identical CDR3. This rearrangement joins TRBV9 to TRBJ2-7, with TRBD1 matching 9 bases. Germline V CDR1 and CDR2: SGDLS, YYNGEE. V was pared by 0 bases and J by 2 bases, with 6 bases of the junction left unmatched. This CDR3 comprises 16 residues. CDR3 bases: TGTGCCAGCAGCGTAGGAGGGACAGGGTTACCCTACGAGCAGTACTTC. It translates to CASSVGGTGLPYEQYF.

There are a few counts of this clone. The chain couples TRBV2 to TRBJ1-1, with D possibly TRBD1 on 5 matching bases. The CDR3 sequence is 15 residues long. Trimming took off 6 bases at V and 4 bases at J, with 18 bases between the two ends. Germline assignment: CDR1 SNHLY and CDR2 FYNNEI. CDR3 loop: CASRRGSGPGTEAFF. CDR3 nucleotide sequence: TGTGCCAGCAGGCGGGGCTCTGGGCCAGGCACTGAAGCTTTCTTT.

In this sample, this clone turned up a few times. V is TRBV11-2 and J is TRBJ2-7; D perhaps matches TRBD2 (5 bases). This CDR3 region has 12 residues. The germline CDR1 and CDR2 sequences are SGHAT and FQNNGV. The V gene lost 3 bases and the J gene lost 7 bases, with 10 bases spanning the gap. The CDR3 DNA is TGTGCCAGCAGCTTCGGCCGAGGGGAGCAGTACTTC. Its protein product is CASSFGRGEQYF.

This clone was detected a few times. J is TRBJ2-7 and V is TRBV21-1. TRBV21-1 is given as a pseudogene. CDR3 length: 16 amino acids. The CDR3 protein is CASSKRTGPPSYEQYF. In DNA form, the CDR3 reads TGTGCCAGCAGCAAGAGGACGGGCCCTCCCTCCTACGAGCAGTACTTC.